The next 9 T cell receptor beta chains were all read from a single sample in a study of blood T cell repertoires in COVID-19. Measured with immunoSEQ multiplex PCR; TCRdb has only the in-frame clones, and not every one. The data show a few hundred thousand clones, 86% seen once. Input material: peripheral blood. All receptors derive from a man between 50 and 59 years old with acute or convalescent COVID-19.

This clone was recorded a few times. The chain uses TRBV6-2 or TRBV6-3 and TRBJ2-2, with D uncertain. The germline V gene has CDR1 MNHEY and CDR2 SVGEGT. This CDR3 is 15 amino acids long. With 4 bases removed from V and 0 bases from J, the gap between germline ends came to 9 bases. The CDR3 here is CASSWHSSNTGELFF. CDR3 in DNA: TGTGCCAGCAGTTGGCACAGTTCGAACACCGGGGAGCTGTTTTTT.

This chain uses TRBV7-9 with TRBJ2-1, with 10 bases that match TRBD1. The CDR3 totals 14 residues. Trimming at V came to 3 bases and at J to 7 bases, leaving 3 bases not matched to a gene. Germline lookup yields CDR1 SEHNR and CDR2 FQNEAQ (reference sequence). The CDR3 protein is CASSFPGQGNEQFF. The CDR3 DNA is TGTGCCAGCAGCTTTCCGGGACAGGGGAATGAGCAGTTCTTC.

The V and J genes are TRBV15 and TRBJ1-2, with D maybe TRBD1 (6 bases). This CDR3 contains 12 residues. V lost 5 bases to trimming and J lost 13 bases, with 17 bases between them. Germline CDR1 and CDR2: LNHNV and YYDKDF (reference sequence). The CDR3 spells CATSLGPTGFTF. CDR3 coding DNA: TGTGCCACCAGCCTGGGCCCAACAGGGTTCACCTTC.

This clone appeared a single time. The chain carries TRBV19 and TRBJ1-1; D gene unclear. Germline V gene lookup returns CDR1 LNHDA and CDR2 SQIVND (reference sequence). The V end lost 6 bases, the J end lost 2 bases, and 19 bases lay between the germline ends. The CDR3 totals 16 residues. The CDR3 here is CASRSPSSAENTEAFF. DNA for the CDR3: TGTGCCAGTAGGAGCCCCAGTAGTGCGGAAAACACTGAAGCTTTCTTT.

The CDR3 DNA reads TGTGCCACCAGTGATTTGACAGATAGCAATCAGCCCCAGCATTTT. Translation: CATSDLTDSNQPQHF. V usage is TRBV24-1 and J usage is TRBJ1-5; D remains ambiguous. Trimming cost V 0 bases and J 0 bases, with 5 bases left between them. There are 15 residues in the CDR3. Germline V lookup: CDR1 KGHDR, CDR2 SFDVKD.

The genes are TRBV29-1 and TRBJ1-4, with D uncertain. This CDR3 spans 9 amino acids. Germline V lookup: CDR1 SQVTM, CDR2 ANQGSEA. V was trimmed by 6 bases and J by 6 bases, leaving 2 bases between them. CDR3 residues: CSVYEKLFF. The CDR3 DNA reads TGCAGCGTCTATGAAAAACTGTTTTTT. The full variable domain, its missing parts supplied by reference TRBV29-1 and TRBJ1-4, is SAVISQKPSRDICQRGTSLTIQCQVDSQVTMMFWYRQQPGQSLTLIATANQGSEATYESGFVIDKFPISRPNLTFSTLTVSNMSPEDSSIYLCSVYEKLFFGSGTQLSVL.

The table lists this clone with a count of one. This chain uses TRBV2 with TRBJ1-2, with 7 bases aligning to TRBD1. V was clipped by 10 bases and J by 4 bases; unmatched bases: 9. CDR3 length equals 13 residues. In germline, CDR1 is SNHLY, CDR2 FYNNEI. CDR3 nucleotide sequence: TGTGCCAACAGGGGAAGCGGATCCTATGGCTACACCTTC. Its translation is CANRGSGSYGYTF.

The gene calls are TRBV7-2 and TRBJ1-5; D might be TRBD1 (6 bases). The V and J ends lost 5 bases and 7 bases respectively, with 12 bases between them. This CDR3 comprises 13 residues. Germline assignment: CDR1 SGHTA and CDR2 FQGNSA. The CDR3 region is CASSPGVEQPQHF. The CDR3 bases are TGTGCCAGCAGCCCAGGGGTGGAGCAGCCCCAGCATTTT.

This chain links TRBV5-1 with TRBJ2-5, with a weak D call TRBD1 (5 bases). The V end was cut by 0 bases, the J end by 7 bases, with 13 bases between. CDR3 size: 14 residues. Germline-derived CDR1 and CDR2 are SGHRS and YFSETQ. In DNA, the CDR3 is TGCGCCAGCAGCTTGGGACAGATAAAGGGGACCCAGTACTTC. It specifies CASSLGQIKGTQYF.